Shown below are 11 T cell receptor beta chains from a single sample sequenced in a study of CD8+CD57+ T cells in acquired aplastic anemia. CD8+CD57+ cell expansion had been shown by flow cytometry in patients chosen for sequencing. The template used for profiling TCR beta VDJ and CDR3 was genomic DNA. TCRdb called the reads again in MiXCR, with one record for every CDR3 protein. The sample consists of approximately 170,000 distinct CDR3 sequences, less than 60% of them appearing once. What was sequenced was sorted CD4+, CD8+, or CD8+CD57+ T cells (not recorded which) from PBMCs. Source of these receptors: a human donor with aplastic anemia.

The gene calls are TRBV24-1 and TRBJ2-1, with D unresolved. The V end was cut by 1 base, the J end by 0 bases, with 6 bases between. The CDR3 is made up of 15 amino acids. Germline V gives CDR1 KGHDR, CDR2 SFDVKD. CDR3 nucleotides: TGTGCCACCAGTGATTTAAGAGGCTCCTACAATGAGCAGTTCTTC. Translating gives CATSDLRGSYNEQFF.

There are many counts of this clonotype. The CDR3 sequence is CSGLNTEAFF. CDR3 DNA sequence: TGCAGCGGCTTAAACACTGAAGCTTTCTTT. This chain uses TRBV29-1 with TRBJ1-1; D remains unclear. The ends were cut back, 7 bases at V and 2 bases at J, with 5 bases in the middle. Germline V gene lookup returns CDR1 SQVTM and CDR2 ANQGSEA. The length of the CDR3 is 10 residues.

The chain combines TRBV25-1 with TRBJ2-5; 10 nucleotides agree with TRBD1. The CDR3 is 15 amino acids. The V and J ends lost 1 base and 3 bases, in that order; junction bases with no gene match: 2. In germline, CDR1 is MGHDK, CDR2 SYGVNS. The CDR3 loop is CASSESGTGEETQYF. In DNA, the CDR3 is TGTGCCAGCAGTGAATCCGGGACAGGGGAAGAGACCCAGTACTTC.

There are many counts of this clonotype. The CDR3, as DNA: TGTGCCAGCAGCCGGACGACAGAACTCTCCTATAATTCACCCCTCCACTTT. Translation: CASSRTTELSYNSPLHF. This chain joins TRBV11-3 and TRBJ1-6, with D possibly being TRBD1 (5 bases). There are 17 residues in the CDR3. CDR1 SGHNT and CDR2 YENEEA come from the germline V gene. V shed 5 bases and J shed 0 bases, with 14 bases lying between them.

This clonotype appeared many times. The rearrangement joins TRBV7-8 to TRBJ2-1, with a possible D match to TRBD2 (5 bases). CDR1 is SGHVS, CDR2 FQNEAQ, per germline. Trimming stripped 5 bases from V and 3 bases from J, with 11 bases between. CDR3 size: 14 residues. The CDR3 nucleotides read TGTGCCAGCAGCCCTGCAGCGGACTACAATGAGCAGTTCTTC. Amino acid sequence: CASSPAADYNEQFF.

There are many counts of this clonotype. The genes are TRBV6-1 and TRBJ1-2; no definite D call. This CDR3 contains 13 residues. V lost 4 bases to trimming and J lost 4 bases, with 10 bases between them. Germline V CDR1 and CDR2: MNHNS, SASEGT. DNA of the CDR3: TGTGCCAGCAGTGTATATTACAGCTATGGCTACACCTTC. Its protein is CASSVYYSYGYTF.

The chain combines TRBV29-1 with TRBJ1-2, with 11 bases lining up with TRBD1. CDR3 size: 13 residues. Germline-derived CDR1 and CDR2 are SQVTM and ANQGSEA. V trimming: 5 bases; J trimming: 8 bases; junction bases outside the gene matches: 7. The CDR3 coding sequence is TGCAGCGTTATGGGACAGGGGGAAGGAGGCTACACCTTC. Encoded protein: CSVMGQGEGGYTF.

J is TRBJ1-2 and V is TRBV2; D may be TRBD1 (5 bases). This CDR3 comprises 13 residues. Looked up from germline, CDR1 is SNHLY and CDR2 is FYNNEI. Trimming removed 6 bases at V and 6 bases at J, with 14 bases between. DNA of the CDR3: TGTGCCAGCAGCAGCGGGGGGAACGATGGCTACACCTTC. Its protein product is CASSSGGNDGYTF.

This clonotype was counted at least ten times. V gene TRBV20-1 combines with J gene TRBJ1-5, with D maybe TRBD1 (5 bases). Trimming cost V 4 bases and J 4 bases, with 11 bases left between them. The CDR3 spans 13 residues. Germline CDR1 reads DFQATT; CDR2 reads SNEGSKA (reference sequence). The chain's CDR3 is CSATPGRNQPQHF. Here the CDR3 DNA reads TGCAGTGCTACTCCGGGACGGAATCAGCCCCAGCATTTT.

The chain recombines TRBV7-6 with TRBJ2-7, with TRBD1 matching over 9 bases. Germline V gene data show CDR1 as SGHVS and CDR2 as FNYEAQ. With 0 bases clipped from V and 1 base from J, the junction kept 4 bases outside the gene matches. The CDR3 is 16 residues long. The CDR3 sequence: CASSLAGTGRSYEQYF. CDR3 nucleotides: TGTGCCAGCAGCTTAGCGGGGACAGGGCGTTCCTACGAGCAGTACTTC.

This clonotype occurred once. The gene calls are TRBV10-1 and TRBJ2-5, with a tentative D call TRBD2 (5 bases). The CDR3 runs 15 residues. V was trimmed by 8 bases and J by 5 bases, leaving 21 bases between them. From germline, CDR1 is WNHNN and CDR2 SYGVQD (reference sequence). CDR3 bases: TGCGCCAGCCCCCCCGGACCGCGACCGGGGGAGACCCAGTACTTC. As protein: CASPPGPRPGETQYF.